Listed below are T cell receptor beta chains from one sample, sequenced in a study of shared T cell receptors in the human thymus. This table comes from immunoSEQ multiplex PCR, and its TCRdb copy is limited to in-frame clones, with some not included. Found here are roughly 710,000 clones, roughly 85% of them singletons; the top ten hold roughly 0.01%. These data were also filed under a second study, of human thymus T cells.

The sequencing input was thymocytes. The receptor source for this set is a girl under three years old with a congenital heart defect. CDR3s include the opening cysteine and the closing phenylalanine or tryptophan. Fields, in order: clone size, V gene, D gene, J gene, CDR3 protein, CDR3 DNA. A D gene is named only where the DNA matches it firmly. Size is stated for part of the rows, as once, few or many counts, or as a class when the clone is expanded.

>-|TRBV7-9|-|TRBJ1-1
CASSLGGWDTEAFF
TGTGCCAGCAGCTTAGGCGGGTGGGACACTGAAGCTTTCTTT
>-|TRBV7-6|-|TRBJ2-1
CASSPVPPGNEQFF
TGTGCCAGCAGCCCAGTCCCGCCGGGGAATGAGCAGTTCTTC
>-|TRBV28|-|TRBJ1-1
CASSLEGRTWSETEAFF
TGTGCCAGCAGTTTGGAGGGGAGGACATGGAGTGAAACTGAAGCTTTCTTT
>-|TRBV6-6|-|TRBJ2-7
CASSSGQGRYEQYF
TGTGCCAGCAGTTCGGGTCAGGGTCGGTACGAGCAGTACTTC
>-|TRBV7-2|-|TRBJ1-2
CASSLVGRQAYGYTF
TGTGCCAGCAGCTTAGTAGGGCGACAGGCCTATGGCTACACCTTC
>-|TRBV4-1|TRBD1|TRBJ1-5
CASSVDRGTQPQHF
TGCGCCAGCAGCGTAGACAGGGGGACTCAGCCCCAGCATTTT
>-|TRBV9|-|TRBJ2-3
CASSVNPGGTDTQYF
TGTGCCAGCAGCGTGAACCCGGGGGGCACAGATACGCAGTATTTT
>-|TRBV4-1|TRBD1|TRBJ1-1
CASSHGQGHTEAFF
TGCGCCAGCAGCCACGGACAGGGGCACACTGAAGCTTTCTTT
>-|TRBV6-1|TRBD1|TRBJ1-2
CASSDRDRILDGHYGYTF
TGTGCCAGCAGTGACCGGGACAGGATATTAGATGGCCACTATGGCTACACCTTC
>-|TRBV11-2|TRBD1|TRBJ1-1
CASSRSGTGTSRDPTRAFF
TGTGCCAGCAGCCGATCCGGGACAGGAACATCTCGTGACCCCACGAGAGCTTTCTTT
>-|TRBV19|TRBD1|TRBJ1-5
CASSSTGGSNQPQHF
TGTGCCAGTAGTTCTACAGGGGGGAGCAATCAGCCCCAGCATTTT
>few|TRBV29-1|TRBD1|TRBJ2-7
CSVTGTGTEQYF
TGCAGCGTCACCGGGACAGGGACCGAGCAGTACTTC
>few|TRBV5-8|-|TRBJ2-1
CASSSRQNNEQFF
TGTGCCAGCAGCTCCAGGCAGAACAATGAGCAGTTCTTC
>-|TRBV28|TRBD1|TRBJ1-3
CASSLGTGSSSGNTIYF
TGTGCCAGCAGTTTAGGGACAGGCAGTAGCTCTGGAAACACCATATATTTT
>-|TRBV4-1|-|TRBJ2-5
CASSQGVTPGKETQYF
TGCGCCAGCAGCCAAGGGGTTACGCCAGGTAAAGAGACCCAGTACTTC
>-|TRBV13|-|TRBJ1-6
CASSPGQYYNSPLHF
TGTGCCAGCAGCCCTGGACAGTACTATAATTCACCCCTCCACTTT
>once|TRBV28|-|TRBJ2-7
CASSLQCTTDGKLSSYEQYF
TGTGCCAGCAGTCTACAGTGCACAACAGACGGAAAATTAAGCTCCTACGAGCAGTACTTC
>-|TRBV5-1|-|TRBJ2-3
CASSSSTDPFTDTQYF
TGCGCCAGCAGCTCTAGCACAGATCCCTTCACAGATACGCAGTATTTT
>-|TRBV5-5|TRBD1|TRBJ1-6
CASSLRRDRDNSPLHF
TGTGCCAGCAGCTTAAGGAGGGACAGGGATAATTCACCCCTCCACTTT
>-|TRBV19|-|TRBJ1-3
CASQQGNTIYF
TGTGCCAGCCAACAGGGAAACACCATATATTTT
>once|TRBV7-9|TRBD1|TRBJ2-5
CASSFAQDVQGALRETQYF
TGTGCCAGCAGCTTTGCCCAAGACGTACAGGGGGCGCTGAGAGAGACCCAGTACTTC